This T cell receptor beta chain was documented in a study of cytomegalovirus exposure and HLA in healthy donors. Regarding the study as a whole: Confirmation was obtained in vitro that a few CMV-associated chains are specific for CMV antigens. Cytomegalovirus-associated status was assigned to approximately 160 TCR beta chains. HLA alleles were associated with 15,000 to 20,000 TCR beta sequences in a later analysis at 0.05 false discovery rate.

Vbeta (60) and Jbeta (13) primers were used in the PCR. Produced via immunoSEQ multiplex PCR; TCRdb's table is partial and in-frame only. The sample lists some 160,000 clones; around 73% were seen once. The CDR3 contains 16 residues. CDR1 is LNHNV, CDR2 YYDKDF, per germline (reference sequence). This clone was counted only a few times. What it binds is not known. Sequencing input: PBMCs. The gene calls are TRBV15 and TRBJ2-5, with 7 bases fitting TRBD1. The J call may be in error: the DNA end matches TRBJ2-7 better. The receptor's source is a woman under 30 in good health and CMV-seropositive. The CDR3 is CATSTPYRDSSYEQYF. The DNA for the CDR3 is TGTGCCACCAGCACCCCATACCGGGACAGCTCCTACGAGCAGTACTTC.